The 11 T cell receptor beta chains below come from one sample, sequenced in a study of CXCR3-negative and CXCR3-positive naive CD8 T cells. Their target antigens are unknown. The libraries of TRB cDNA were prepared using 5' RACE with UMI labels. TCRdb re-analyzed the 5' RACE reads; it lists each CDR3 protein once, without DNA. This table holds tens of thousands of distinct CDR3 sequences. Study conclusions and caveats: CXCR3-positive naive cells carried more hydrophobic TRB CDR3s than CXCR3-negative naive cells did.

The sample consisted of naive CXCR3+ CD8+ T cells from blood. Subset given: CD45RO-CCR7+CD27+CD95- naive CD8+ T cells expressing CXCR3 (TNR3+). These receptor sequences come from a human donor in good health. Some clones in this sample may be carry-over from other donors' samples.

The rearrangement uses TRBV4-3 and TRBJ2-1; the TCRdb D gene call, TRBD2, has no DNA to confirm it. The CDR3 is 14 amino acids. The germline gives CDR1 LGHNA, CDR2 YSLEER. The CDR3 region is CASSPASEYNEQFF.

This chain joins TRBV21-1 and TRBJ1-2; the TCRdb D gene call, TRBD1, has no DNA to confirm it. TRBV21-1 is an annotated pseudogene. CDR3 size: 16 residues. The CDR3 spells CASSNPGAPLDYGYTF.

The gene calls are TRBV2 and TRBJ2-1. Germline V gene data show CDR1 as SNHLY and CDR2 as FYNNEI. CDR3 length equals 13 residues. This CDR3 reads CASSEVGNNEQFF.

The rearrangement links TRBV5-1 to TRBJ2-7; TCRdb names TRBD1, which stays unverified in the absence of DNA. This CDR3 spans 15 amino acids. Germline assignment: CDR1 SGHRS and CDR2 YFSETQ. The CDR3 reads CASSKGTNFAYEQYF.

The V and J genes are TRBV2 and TRBJ1-4; the TCRdb D gene call, TRBD1, has no DNA to confirm it. The CDR3 runs to 11 residues. From germline, CDR1 is SNHLY and CDR2 FYNNEI. The CDR3 spells CANIVSRGLFF.

V gene TRBV19 combines with J gene TRBJ2-3; TCRdb picks TRBD2, but there is no DNA to check that call. The germline V gene has CDR1 LNHDA and CDR2 SQIVND (reference sequence). This CDR3 has 15 amino acids. CDR3 in amino acids: CASSLTSGFTDTQYF. The full variable domain, its missing parts supplied by reference TRBV19 and TRBJ2-3, is DGGITQSPKYLFRKEGQNVTLSCEQNLNHDAMYWYRQDPGQGLRLIYYSQIVNDFQKGDIAEGYSVSREKKESFPLTVTSAQKNPTAFYLCASSLTSGFTDTQYFGPGTRLTVL.

The genes are TRBV28 and TRBJ1-5. This CDR3 is 14 amino acids long. Germline V CDR1 and CDR2: MDHEN, SYDVKM. CDR3 loop: CASSPVDSNQPQHF.

The V gene is TRBV4-3, the J gene TRBJ2-3; TCRdb returns TRBD1, unconfirmable since there is no DNA. This CDR3 has 15 amino acids. Germline V gene sequence: CDR1 LGHNA, CDR2 YSLEER. CDR3 amino acids: CASSQAPRDTGELYF.

The J gene is TRBJ2-5, the V gene TRBV12-3 or TRBV12-4; no DNA is available, so the TRBD2 call from TCRdb remains unchecked. The CDR3 sequence is 14 residues long. The CDR3 sequence: CASSPRGIGETQYF.

J is TRBJ2-3 and V is TRBV12-5. The CDR3 consists of 16 residues. Germline lookup yields CDR1 LGHNT and CDR2 FRNRAP. CDR3 sequence reads: CASGLEQGLFTDTQYF.

The J gene is TRBJ2-2, the V gene TRBV4-2; the D call of TRBD1 rests on TCRdb alone, since no DNA is present to check it. The CDR3 consists of 15 residues. The germline V gene has CDR1 LGHNA and CDR2 YNFKEQ. The CDR3 is CASSARTENTGELFF.